The sequence of this T cell receptor (beta chain) was determined in a study of cytomegalovirus exposure and HLA in healthy donors. Use of 60 Vbeta and 13 Jbeta primers characterized the PCR. Generated by immunoSEQ multiplex PCR, the TCRdb table keeps only in-frame clones and is missing some. The sample has tens of thousands of clones; around 80% are singletons. The CDR3 runs 15 residues. Trimming took off 0 bases at V and 6 bases at J, with 13 bases between the two ends. Germline assignment: CDR1 MNHEY and CDR2 SVGAGI. The sample taken for sequencing was PBMCs. The chain links TRBV6-5 to TRBJ2-3, with D tentatively TRBD1 (5 bases). The TCR was taken from a man aged 50-59 years in good health and CMV-seropositive. CDR3 region: CASSYSGASGDTQYF. CDR3 nucleotides: TGTGCCAGCAGTTACTCTGGGGCCTCAGGGGATACGCAGTATTTT.